Many counts were recorded for the clone carrying this T cell receptor beta chain. Antigen: not known. This sample was included in a study of T-cell reconstitution after alpha-beta-depleted transplantation in children. Notes on the study in general: At the one-year point after transplant, T-cell counts and TCRbeta diversity were found to come mostly from T cells that had been newly produced. Surviving recipient T cells and thymic progenitors produced the high day-60 TCRbeta diversity seen in some patients. The study reportedly traced alpha-beta T cells about two months after transplant to several hundred expanded graft clones.

For TCRbeta, the library was prepared with unique molecular identifiers. TCRdb analysed the PCR reads with MiXCR anew, one entry per CDR3 protein. The data show hundreds of thousands of distinct CDR3 sequences, approximately 14% seen once. V gave up 4 bases and J gave up 6 bases, with 16 bases separating them. This CDR3 contains 15 residues. Sample: PBMCs, taken before TCRalphabeta/CD19-depleted stem cell transplant. This sequence was found in a girl aged 2 to 10 with congenital amegakaryocytic thrombocytopenia, due to receive a stem cell transplant. The chain couples TRBV12-3 or TRBV12-4 to TRBJ2-1; tentatively, D is TRBD2 (6 bases). The chain's CDR3 is CASSSSGVWGNEQFF. CDR3 in DNA: TGTGCCAGCAGTTCCTCGGGAGTCTGGGGCAATGAGCAGTTCTTC.